This T cell receptor (beta chain) was sequenced for a study of blood T cell repertoires in COVID-19. Produced via immunoSEQ multiplex PCR; TCRdb's table is partial and in-frame only. The sample includes 400,000 to 550,000 clones, 80% to 90% of them seen just once. The V and J ends lost 3 bases and 4 bases respectively, with 13 bases between them. CDR1 is MGHRA and CDR2 is YSYEKL in the germline V gene. This CDR3 contains 15 residues. The source material was peripheral blood. This chain uses TRBV4-1 with TRBJ1-5; no clear D. The clonotype originates from a woman between 25 and 40 years old with acute or convalescent COVID-19. The CDR3 DNA reads as TGCGCCAGCAGCCAGCAACAGACAACGAATCAGCCCCAGCATTTT. Translating it yields CASSQQQTTNQPQHF.